This TCR beta chain originates from a study of human T cells and chemical hapten exposure. The overall study: Minor pooled library volume differences mainly drove per-sample TCR yield variation.

Trimming pared 1 base from V and 5 bases from J, leaving 11 bases between. The CDR3 length is 14 residues. Germline lookup yields CDR1 MDHEN and CDR2 SYDVKM. This clonotype was seen a few times. As yet, its antigen is unknown. A much more abundant neighbour one base away suggests this may be a read error. Individual cDNA molecules in this library carried unique molecular identifiers. Authors' processing steps: Counting gave a median of around 90,000 TCRs per sample, with values ranging from about 23,224 to 700,000. TCRdb independently ran MiXCR on the RACE reads; one entry per CDR3 protein. In this record, the V and J calls reflect TCRdb's handling and not the investigators' own analysis. The sample records approximately 59,000 distinct CDR3 sequences, about 6.5% being singletons. Regarding the study as a whole: TCRs above 1 in 1000 frequency stayed constant with DPC sensitization.

Described time point: healthy volunteer bleed at 6 weeks. Unfractionated whole blood yielded total RNA. The chain recombines TRBV28 with TRBJ1-2; D is unresolved. This receptor was obtained from a female donor in good health. Some clones in this sample may be carry-over from other donors' samples. Sequenced sample: whole blood. In nucleotides, the CDR3 is TGTGCCAGCAGTTTATCGGACCGGTGTTATGGCTACACCTTC. It yields the protein CASSLSDRCYGYTF.